This TCR beta chain was sequenced in a study of cytomegalovirus exposure and HLA in healthy donors. The germline gives CDR1 SGHDT, CDR2 YYEEEE. The CDR3 loop spans 17 amino acids. The V gene end was trimmed by 4 bases and the J gene end by 2 bases; junction bases not matched to a gene: 9. The primer mix had 60 Vbeta and 13 Jbeta primers. TCRdb's table, derived via immunoSEQ multiplex PCR, lists solely in-frame clones and lacks some. This repertoire shows approximately 140,000 clones, 55% to 80% found once; its top ten account for approximately 7%. Sequencing was performed on PBMCs. V is TRBV5-6 and J is TRBJ2-2, with 9 bases matching TRBD2. This TCR was sampled from a woman between 55 and 75 years old in good health and CMV-seropositive. CDR3: CASSQPAGLANTGELFF. In DNA, the CDR3 is TGTGCCAGCAGCCAGCCAGCGGGACTAGCCAACACCGGGGAGCTGTTTTTT. Together with reference TRBV5-6 and TRBJ2-2, the CDR3 gives the full variable domain: DAGVTQSPTHLIKTRGQQVTLRCSPKSGHDTVSWYQQALGQGPQFIFQYYEEEERQRGNFPDRFSGHQFPNYSSELNVNALLLGDSALYLCASSQPAGLANTGELFFGEGSRLTVL.